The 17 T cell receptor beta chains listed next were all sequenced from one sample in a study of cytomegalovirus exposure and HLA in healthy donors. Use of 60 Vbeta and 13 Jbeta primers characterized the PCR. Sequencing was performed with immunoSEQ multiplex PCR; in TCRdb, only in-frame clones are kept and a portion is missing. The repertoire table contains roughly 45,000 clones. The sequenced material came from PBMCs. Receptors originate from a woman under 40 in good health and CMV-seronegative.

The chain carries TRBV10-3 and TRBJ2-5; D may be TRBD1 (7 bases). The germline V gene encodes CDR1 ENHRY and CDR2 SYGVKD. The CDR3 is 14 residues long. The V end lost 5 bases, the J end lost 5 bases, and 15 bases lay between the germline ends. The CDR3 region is CAISSRLGGETQYF. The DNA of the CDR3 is TGTGCCATCAGTAGTCGACTAGGGGGCGAGACCCAGTACTTC.

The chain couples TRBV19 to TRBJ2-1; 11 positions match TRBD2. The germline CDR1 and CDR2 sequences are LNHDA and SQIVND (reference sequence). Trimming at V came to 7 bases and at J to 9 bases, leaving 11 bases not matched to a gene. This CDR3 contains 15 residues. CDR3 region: CASIETSGITGEQFF. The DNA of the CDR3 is TGTGCCAGTATCGAGACTAGCGGGATTACGGGTGAGCAGTTCTTC.

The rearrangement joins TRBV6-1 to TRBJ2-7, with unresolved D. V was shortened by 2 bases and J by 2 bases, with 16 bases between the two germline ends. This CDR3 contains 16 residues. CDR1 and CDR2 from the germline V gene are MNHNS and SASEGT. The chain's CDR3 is CASSEIRTKFPYEQYF. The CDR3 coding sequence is TGTGCCAGCAGTGAAATTAGAACCAAATTCCCCTACGAGCAGTACTTC.

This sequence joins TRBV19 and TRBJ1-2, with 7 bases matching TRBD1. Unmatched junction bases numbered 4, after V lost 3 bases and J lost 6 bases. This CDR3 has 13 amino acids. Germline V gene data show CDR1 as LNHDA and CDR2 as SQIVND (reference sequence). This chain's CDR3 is CASSIRQGNGYTF. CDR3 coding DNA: TGTGCCAGTAGTATCCGACAGGGAAATGGCTACACCTTC.

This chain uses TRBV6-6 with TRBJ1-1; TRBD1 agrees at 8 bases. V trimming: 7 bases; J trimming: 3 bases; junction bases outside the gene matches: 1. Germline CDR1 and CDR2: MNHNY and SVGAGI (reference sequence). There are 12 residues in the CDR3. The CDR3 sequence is CASKDRDTEAFF. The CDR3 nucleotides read TGTGCCAGCAAGGACAGGGACACTGAAGCTTTCTTT.

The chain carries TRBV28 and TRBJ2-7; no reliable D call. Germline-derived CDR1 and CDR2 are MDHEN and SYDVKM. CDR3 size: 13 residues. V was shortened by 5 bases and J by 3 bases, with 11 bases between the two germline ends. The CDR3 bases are TGTGCCAGCAGTCCCCCCCCTCTCTACGAGCAGTACTTC. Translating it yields CASSPPPLYEQYF.

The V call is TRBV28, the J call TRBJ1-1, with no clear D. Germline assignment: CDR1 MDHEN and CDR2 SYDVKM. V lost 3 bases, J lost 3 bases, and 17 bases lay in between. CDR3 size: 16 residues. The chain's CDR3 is CASSLGSAESDTEAFF. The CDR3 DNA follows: TGTGCCAGCAGTTTGGGCTCGGCCGAGTCTGACACTGAAGCTTTCTTT.

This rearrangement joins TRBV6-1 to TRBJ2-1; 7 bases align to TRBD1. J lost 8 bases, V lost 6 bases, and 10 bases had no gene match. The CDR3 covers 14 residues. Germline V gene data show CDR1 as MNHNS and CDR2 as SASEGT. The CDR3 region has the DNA TGTGCCAGCAGAAAAGGACAGGCTCCCGATGAGCAGTTCTTC. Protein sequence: CASRKGQAPDEQFF.

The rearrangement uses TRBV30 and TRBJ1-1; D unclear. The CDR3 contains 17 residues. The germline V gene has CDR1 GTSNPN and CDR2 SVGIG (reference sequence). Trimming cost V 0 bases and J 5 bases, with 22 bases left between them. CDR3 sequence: CAWSVIGGHSPKTEAFF. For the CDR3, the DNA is TGTGCCTGGAGTGTAATTGGAGGGCACAGCCCAAAGACTGAAGCTTTCTTT.

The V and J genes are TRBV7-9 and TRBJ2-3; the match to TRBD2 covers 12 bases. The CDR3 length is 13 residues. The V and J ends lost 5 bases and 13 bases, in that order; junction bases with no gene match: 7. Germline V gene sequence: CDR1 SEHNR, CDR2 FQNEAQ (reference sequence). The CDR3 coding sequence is TGTGCCAGCAGCCTTGGACTAGCGGGGATAGAGTATTTT. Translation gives CASSLGLAGIEYF.

The CDR3 here is CASTDLKGGLSSYNEQFF. CDR3 nucleotides: TGTGCCAGCACCGATCTTAAGGGAGGACTGAGCTCCTACAATGAGCAGTTCTTC. The rearrangement uses TRBV28 and TRBJ2-1; maybe TRBD2 (6 bases). The CDR3 contains 18 residues. From germline, CDR1 is MDHEN and CDR2 SYDVKM. V dropped 7 bases and J dropped 0 bases, with 22 bases sitting between them.

DNA for the CDR3: TGCAGCGCCCAAGGCCCGGGACAAGTCACTGAAGCTTTCTTT. Protein sequence: CSAQGPGQVTEAFF. The chain joins TRBV29-1 to TRBJ1-1; perhaps TRBD1 as D (6 bases). The CDR3 is made up of 14 amino acids. V lost 7 bases, J lost 4 bases, and 19 bases lay in between. Germline loops: CDR1 SQVTM, CDR2 ANQGSEA. The full variable domain, its missing parts supplied by reference TRBV29-1 and TRBJ1-1, is SAVISQKPSRDICQRGTSLTIQCQVDSQVTMMFWYRQQPGQSLTLIATANQGSEATYESGFVIDKFPISRPNLTFSTLTVSNMSPEDSSIYLCSAQGPGQVTEAFFGQGTRLTVV.

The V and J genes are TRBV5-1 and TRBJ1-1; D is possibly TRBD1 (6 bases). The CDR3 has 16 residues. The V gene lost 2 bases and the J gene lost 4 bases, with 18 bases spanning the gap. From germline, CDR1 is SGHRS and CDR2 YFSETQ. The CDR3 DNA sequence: TGCGCCAGCAGCTTATCAGTGGGGAGGGGGGGCACTGAAGCTTTCTTT. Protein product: CASSLSVGRGGTEAFF. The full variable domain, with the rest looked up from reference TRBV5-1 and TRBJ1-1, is KAGVTQTPRYLIKTRGQQVTLSCSPISGHRSVSWYQQTPGQGLQFLFEYFSETQRNKGNFPGRFSGRQFSNSRSEMNVSTLELGDSALYLCASSLSVGRGGTEAFFGQGTRLTVV.

The CDR3 coding sequence is TGTGCCAGCAGCCAAAACGCTGAGGCCTACGAGCAGTACTTC. It yields the protein CASSQNAEAYEQYF. The chain carries TRBV4-2 and TRBJ2-7; D is uncertain. The CDR3 consists of 14 residues. V lost 2 bases and J lost 2, with 10 bases in between. Germline lookup yields CDR1 LGHNA and CDR2 YNFKEQ.

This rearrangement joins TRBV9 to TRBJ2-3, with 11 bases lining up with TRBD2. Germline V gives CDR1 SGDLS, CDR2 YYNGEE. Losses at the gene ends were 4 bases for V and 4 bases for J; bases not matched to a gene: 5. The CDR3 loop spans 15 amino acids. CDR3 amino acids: CASSRLAGLADTQYF. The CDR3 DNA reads TGTGCCAGCAGCCGACTAGCGGGATTGGCAGATACGCAGTATTTT.

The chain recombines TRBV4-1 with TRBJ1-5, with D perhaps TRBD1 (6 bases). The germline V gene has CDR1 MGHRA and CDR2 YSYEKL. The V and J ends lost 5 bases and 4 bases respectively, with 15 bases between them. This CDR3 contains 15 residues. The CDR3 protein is CASSTLGQLNQPQHF. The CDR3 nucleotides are TGCGCCAGCAGCACGCTCGGACAGTTAAATCAGCCCCAGCATTTT.

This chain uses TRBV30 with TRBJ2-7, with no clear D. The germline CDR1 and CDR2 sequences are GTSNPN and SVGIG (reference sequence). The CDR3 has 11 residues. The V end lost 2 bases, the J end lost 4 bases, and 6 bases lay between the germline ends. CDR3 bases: TGTGCCTGGAGTCTACTTTACGAGCAGTACTTC. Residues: CAWSLLYEQYF. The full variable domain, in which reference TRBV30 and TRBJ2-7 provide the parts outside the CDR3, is SQTIHQWPATLVQPVGSPLSLECTVEGTSNPNLYWYRQAAGRGLQLLFYSVGIGQISSEVPQNLSASRPQDRQFILSSKKLLLSDSGFYLCAWSLLYEQYFGPGTRLTVT.